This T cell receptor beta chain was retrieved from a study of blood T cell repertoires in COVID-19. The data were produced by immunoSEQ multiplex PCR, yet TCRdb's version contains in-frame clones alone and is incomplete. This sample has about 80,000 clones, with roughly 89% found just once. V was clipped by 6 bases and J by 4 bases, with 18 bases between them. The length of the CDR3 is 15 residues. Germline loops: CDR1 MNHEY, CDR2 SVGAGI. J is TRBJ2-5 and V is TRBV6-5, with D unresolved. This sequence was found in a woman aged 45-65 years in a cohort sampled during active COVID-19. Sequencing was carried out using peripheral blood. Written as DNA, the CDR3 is TGTGCCAGCAGCAGTGACTCCACGGCCCGAGAGACCCAGTACTTC. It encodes CASSSDSTARETQYF.